This TCR beta chain was sequenced during a study of blood T cells in healthy people across ages. General study points: The lack of PBMC sorting stopped any conclusive naive versus antigen-experienced comparison.

On this clonotype itself: What it binds is not known.

The use of a sample-barcoded 5' primer and a J-beta primer mix characterized a second PCR of about 7 to 12 cycles. TCRdb analysed the 5' RACE reads with MiXCR anew, one entry per CDR3 protein. The table lists roughly 1,000,000 distinct CDR3 sequences, approximately 26% of them singletons. The sample also formed part of further work on T cells of mothers and their children. In that study: The donors comprised more than five children and their three healthy Caucasian mothers.

Sequenced sample: blood. This TCR was recovered from a girl aged 2-15 years in good health.

The CDR3 region is CATSGTGAGNTIYF. The DNA for the CDR3 is TGCGCCACCTCTGGGACAGGGGCTGGAAACACCATATATTTT. The chain is built from TRBV10-2 and TRBJ1-3; 10 positions match TRBD1. V lost 10 bases and J lost 2; bases outside the gene matches: 5. This CDR3 contains 14 residues. The germline V gene has CDR1 WSHSY and CDR2 SAAADI.